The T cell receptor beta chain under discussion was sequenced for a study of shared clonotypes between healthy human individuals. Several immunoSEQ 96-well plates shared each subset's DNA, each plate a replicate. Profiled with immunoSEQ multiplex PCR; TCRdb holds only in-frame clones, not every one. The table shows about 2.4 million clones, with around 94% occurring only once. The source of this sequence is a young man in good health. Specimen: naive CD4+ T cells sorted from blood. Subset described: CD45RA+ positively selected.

CDR3 DNA: TGTGCCAGCAGTGAATATCTACACGCGGGGACCTTC. It translates to CASSEYLHAGTF. The chain joins TRBV6-1 to TRBJ1-2; no firm D call. The germline V gene encodes CDR1 MNHNS and CDR2 SASEGT. With 2 bases removed from V and 14 bases from J, the gap between germline ends came to 15 bases. The CDR3 consists of 12 residues.